The sample holds a few counts of the clone carrying this T cell receptor (beta chain). The sample comes from a study of T-cell reconstitution after alpha-beta-depleted transplantation in children. The TCRbeta library was prepared with unique molecular identifiers. TCRdb re-called the PCR reads with MiXCR, one entry per CDR3 protein. The sample has roughly 400,000 distinct CDR3 sequences, just over 20% seen once. Trimming pared 0 bases from V and 0 bases from J, leaving 11 bases between. The CDR3 contains 16 residues. Germline CDR1 and CDR2: SGHTA and FQGNSA. Specimen: PBMCs from the stem cell graft donor, collected from the stem cell graft. This TCR was sampled from a human donor who donated a stem cell graft to a child with acute myeloid leukemia. The rearrangement links TRBV7-2 to TRBJ1-2; no firm D call. The DNA for the CDR3 is TGTGCCAGCAGCTTAGCGGGCTCGGGTGCTAACTATGGCTACACCTTC. Translating it yields CASSLAGSGANYGYTF.